The entry below gives a single T cell receptor (beta chain) sequence along with its context. This CDR3 is also generated by other DNA sequences in the sample. The method was immunoSEQ multiplex PCR; TCRdb's version includes in-frame clones alone and lacks a portion of them. This repertoire shows approximately 70,000 clones, 76% found once; its top ten account for approximately 15%. This record comes from a study of blood T cell repertoires in COVID-19. The TCR comes from a man aged 60-69 years with COVID-19, enrolled during active disease. Sequencing was carried out using peripheral blood.

The CDR3 loop reads CASSMGAGTEAFF. The CDR3 nucleotides are TGTGCCAGTAGTATGGGGGCTGGCACTGAAGCTTTCTTT. The chain combines TRBV19 with TRBJ1-1, with a weak D call TRBD1 (6 bases). Trimming removed 3 bases at V and 4 bases at J, with 9 bases between. The germline V gene has CDR1 LNHDA and CDR2 SQIVND (reference sequence). This CDR3 is built from 13 residues.